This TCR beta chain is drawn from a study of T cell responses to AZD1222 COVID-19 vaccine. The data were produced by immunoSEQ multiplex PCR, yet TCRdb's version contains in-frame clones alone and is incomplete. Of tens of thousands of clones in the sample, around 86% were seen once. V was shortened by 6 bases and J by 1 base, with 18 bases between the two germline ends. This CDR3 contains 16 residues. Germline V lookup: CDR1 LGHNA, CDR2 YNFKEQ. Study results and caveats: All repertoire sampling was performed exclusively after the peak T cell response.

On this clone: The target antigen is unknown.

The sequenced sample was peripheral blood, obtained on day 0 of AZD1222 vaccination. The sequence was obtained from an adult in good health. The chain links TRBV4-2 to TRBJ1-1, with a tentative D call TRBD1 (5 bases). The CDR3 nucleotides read TGTGCCAGCAGGTCCCACTTCCCCAGGGAGAACACTGAAGCTTTCTTT. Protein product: CASRSHFPRENTEAFF.